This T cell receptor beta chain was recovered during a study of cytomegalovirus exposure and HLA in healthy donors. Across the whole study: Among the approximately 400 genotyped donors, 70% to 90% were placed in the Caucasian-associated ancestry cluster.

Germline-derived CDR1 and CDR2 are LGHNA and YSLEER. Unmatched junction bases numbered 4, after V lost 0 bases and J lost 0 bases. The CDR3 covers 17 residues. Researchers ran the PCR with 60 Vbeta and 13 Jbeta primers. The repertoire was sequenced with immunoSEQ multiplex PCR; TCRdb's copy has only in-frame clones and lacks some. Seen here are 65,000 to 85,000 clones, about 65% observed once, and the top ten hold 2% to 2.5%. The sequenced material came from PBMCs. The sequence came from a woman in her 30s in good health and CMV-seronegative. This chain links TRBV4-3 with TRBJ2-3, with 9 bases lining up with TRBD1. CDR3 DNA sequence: TGCGCCAGCAGCCAAGACCTCGGGACAGGGAGCACAGATACGCAGTATTTT. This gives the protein CASSQDLGTGSTDTQYF.